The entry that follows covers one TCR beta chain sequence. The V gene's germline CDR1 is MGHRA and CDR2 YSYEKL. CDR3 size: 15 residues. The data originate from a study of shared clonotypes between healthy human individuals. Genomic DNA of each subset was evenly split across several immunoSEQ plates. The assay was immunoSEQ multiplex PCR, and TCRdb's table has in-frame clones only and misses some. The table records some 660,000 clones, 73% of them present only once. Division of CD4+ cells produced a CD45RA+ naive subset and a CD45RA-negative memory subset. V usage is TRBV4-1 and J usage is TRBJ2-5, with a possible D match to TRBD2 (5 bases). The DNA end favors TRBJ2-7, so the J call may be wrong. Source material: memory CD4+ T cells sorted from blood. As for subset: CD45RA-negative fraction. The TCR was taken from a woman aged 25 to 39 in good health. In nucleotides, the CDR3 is TGCGCCAGCAGCCAAGAAGCGGCCGCCAACTACGAGCAGTACTTC. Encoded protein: CASSQEAAANYEQYF.